This T cell receptor (beta chain) appears in the sequencing data of a study of CD8 T cells in Susac syndrome. Random-hexamer reverse transcription was applied to about 0.45 to 1 ug RNA. immunoSEQ multiplex PCR amplified TCR beta CDR3 across 54 Vbeta, 13 Jbeta. A single record per CDR3 protein comes from TCRdb applying MiXCR to the immunoSEQ multiplex PCR reads. Of 150,000 to 200,000 distinct CDR3 sequences detected, about 93% appear once; the ten largest clones hold over 0.12%. This clonotype has a single count. Blood CD8+ and CD4+ T cells underwent high-throughput TCR beta sequencing. While CD8+ and CD4+ T cells were isolated negatively, TEMRA cells were enriched by FACS. V shed 0 bases and J 3 bases; nucleotides not matched to a gene: 4. The CDR3 runs 16 residues.

This sequence was found in a human donor in good health. Material for sequencing was CD4+ T cells from PBMCs. This sequence joins TRBV12-3 or TRBV12-4 and TRBJ2-1, with TRBD2 matching over 8 bases. The CDR3 nucleotides are TGTGCCAGCAGTTTAGCGAGCGGGGGCAACTACAATGAGCAGTTCTTC. This gives the protein CASSLASGGNYNEQFF.